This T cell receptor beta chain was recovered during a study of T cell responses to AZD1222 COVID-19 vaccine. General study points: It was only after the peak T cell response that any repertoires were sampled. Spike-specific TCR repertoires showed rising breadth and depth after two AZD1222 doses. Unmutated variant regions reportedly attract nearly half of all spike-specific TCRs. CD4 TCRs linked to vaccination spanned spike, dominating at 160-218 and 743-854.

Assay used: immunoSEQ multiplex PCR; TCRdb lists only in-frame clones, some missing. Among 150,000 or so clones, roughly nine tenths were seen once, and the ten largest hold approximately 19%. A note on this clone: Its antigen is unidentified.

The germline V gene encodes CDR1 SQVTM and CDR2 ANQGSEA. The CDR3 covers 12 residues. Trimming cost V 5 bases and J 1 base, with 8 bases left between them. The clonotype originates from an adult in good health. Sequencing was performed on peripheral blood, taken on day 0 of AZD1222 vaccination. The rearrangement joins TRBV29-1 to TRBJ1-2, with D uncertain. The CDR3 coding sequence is TGCAGCGTTCAGGAGTATAACTATGGCTACACCTTC. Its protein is CSVQEYNYGYTF.